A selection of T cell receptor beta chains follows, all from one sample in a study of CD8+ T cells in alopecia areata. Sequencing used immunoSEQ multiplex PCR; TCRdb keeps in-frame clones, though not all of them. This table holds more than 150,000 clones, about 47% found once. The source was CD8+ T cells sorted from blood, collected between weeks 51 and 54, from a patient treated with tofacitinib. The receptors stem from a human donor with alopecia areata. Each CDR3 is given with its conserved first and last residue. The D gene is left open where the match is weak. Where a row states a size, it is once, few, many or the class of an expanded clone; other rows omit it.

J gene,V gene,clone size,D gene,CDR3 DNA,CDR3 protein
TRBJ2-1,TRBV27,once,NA,TGTGCCAGCAGTTTATCGAAGAAGAATGAGCAGTTCTTC,CASSLSKKNEQFF
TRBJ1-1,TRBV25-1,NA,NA,TGTGCCACCCAGCGGCAGATGAACACTGAAGCTTTCTTT,CATQRQMNTEAFF
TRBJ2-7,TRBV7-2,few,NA,TGTGCCAGCAGCTTACCGACTAAGCGCGAGCAGTACTTC,CASSLPTKREQYF
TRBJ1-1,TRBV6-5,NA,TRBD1,TGTGCCAGCAGTTCCCAACTCAGACAGGGTTGGACTGAAGCTTTCTTT,CASSSQLRQGWTEAFF
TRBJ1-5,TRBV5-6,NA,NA,TGTGCCAGCAGCTTAGGTGGTGGGGCTGTTCAGCCCCAGCATTTT,CASSLGGGAVQPQHF
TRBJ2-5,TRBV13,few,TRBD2,TGTGCCAGCAGCTTCCTAGCGGGGGGACCCCGTGATGAGACCCAGTACTTC,CASSFLAGGPRDETQYF
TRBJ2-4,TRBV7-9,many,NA,TGTGCCAGCAGCTCTGGGTACCAGGGCCCTGAAAACATTCAGTACTTC,CASSSGYQGPENIQYF
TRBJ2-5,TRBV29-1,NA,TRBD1,TGCAGCGTTAAAGACAGGGGAGAGACCCAGTACTTC,CSVKDRGETQYF
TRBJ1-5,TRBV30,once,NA,TGTGCCTGGAGTGGGAGTACGAATCAGCCCCAGCATTTT,CAWSGSTNQPQHF
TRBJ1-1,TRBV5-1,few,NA,TGCGCCAGCAGCTGGGGGACGGAAGCTTTCTTT,CASSWGTEAFF